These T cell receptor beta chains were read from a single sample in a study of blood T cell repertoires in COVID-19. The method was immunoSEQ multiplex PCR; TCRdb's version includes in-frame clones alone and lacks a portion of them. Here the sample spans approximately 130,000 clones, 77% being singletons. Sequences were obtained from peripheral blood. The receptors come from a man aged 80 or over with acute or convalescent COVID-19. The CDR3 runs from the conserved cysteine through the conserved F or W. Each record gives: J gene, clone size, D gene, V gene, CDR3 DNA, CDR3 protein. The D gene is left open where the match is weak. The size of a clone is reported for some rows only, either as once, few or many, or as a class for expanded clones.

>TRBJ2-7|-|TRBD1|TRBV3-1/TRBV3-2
TGTGCCAGCAGCCAAGTACAGGGGGAGCGCGAGCAGTACTTC
CASSQVQGEREQYF
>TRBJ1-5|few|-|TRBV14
TGTGCCAGCAGCCTTCAGAATCAGCCCCAGCATTTT
CASSLQNQPQHF
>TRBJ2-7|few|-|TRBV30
TGTGCCTGGAGTAACACTAGGGTTGAGCAGTACTTC
CAWSNTRVEQYF
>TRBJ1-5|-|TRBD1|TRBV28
TGTGCCAGCAGGACAGGGTGGGGTCAGCCCCAGCATTTT
CASRTGWGQPQHF
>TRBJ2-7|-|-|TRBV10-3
TGTGCCATCAGTGAATCGGTTTCGGTTTCCTACGAGCAGTACTTC
CAISESVSVSYEQYF
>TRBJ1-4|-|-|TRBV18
TGTGCCAGCTCACCCCCCCGGGCGGGGGGTTCGCGGTCAACTAATGAAAAACTGTTTTTT
CASSPPRAGGSRSTNEKLFF
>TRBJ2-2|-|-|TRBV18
TGTGCCAGCTCACCTCTACAGAGCCTGAACACCGGGGAGCTGTTTTTT
CASSPLQSLNTGELFF
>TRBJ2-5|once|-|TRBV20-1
TGCAGTGCTAGAGCCGGGGAGACCCAGTACTTC
CSARAGETQYF
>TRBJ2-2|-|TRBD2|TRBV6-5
TGTGCCAGCAGTACCTCGGGCGGGGGCACCGGGGAGCTGTTTTTT
CASSTSGGGTGELFF
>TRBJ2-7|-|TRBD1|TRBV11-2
TGTGCCAGCAGCCCCGGGGCAGGGGGCCATTACGAGCAGTACTTC
CASSPGAGGHYEQYF
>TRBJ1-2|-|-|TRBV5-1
TGCGCCAGCAGCTTCCAGGATTCCCTATCCTATGGCTACACCTTC
CASSFQDSLSYGYTF
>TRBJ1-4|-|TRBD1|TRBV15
TGTGCCACCAGCAGAGGGCAGGGGGCGGTCGGAAATGAAAAACTGTTTTTT
CATSRGQGAVGNEKLFF
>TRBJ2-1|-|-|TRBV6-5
TGTGCCAGCAGTTACGGGCAGGGATTATACAATGAGCAGTTCTTC
CASSYGQGLYNEQFF
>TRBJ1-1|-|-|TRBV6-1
TGTGCCAGCAGTGAACACAGGGTTGAAATTGAAGCTTTCTTT
CASSEHRVEIEAFF
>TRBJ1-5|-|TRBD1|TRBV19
TGTGCCAGTAGTTCTAGGGCAGGGGGCCTCAATCAGCCCCAGCATTTT
CASSSRAGGLNQPQHF
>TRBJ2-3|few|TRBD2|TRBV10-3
TGTGCCATCAGCACATCTAGCGGGGGGGATAATACGCAGTATTTT
CAISTSSGGDNTQYF
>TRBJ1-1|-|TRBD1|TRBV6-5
TGTGCCAGCAGTTACTCGGGACAGCTCATGAACACTGAAGCTTTCTTT
CASSYSGQLMNTEAFF
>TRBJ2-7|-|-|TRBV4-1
TGCGCCAGCAGCCTGACGGGCGCAGGGGATGGCTACGAGCAGTACTTC
CASSLTGAGDGYEQYF
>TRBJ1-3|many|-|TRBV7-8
TGTGCCAGCAGCTCGGCCGACAGGACTGGAAACACCATATATTTT
CASSSADRTGNTIYF
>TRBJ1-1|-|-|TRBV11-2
TGTGCCAGCAGCTTAGTGGGGGGTGACACTGAAGCTTTCTTT
CASSLVGGDTEAFF
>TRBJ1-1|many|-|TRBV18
TGTGCCAGCTCACCACGGGGGGGAGAAGCTTTCTTT
CASSPRGGEAFF
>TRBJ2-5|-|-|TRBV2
TGTGCCAGCATGGAGGATAGGTGGGCTTCAGGACGTGGAGAGACCCAGTACTTC
CASMEDRWASGRGETQYF
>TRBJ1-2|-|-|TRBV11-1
TGTGCCAGCAGCTTCGGGAGTAATCGTCGTGTCTTCACCTTC
CASSFGSNRRVFTF
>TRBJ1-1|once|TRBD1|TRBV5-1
TGCGCCAGCAGCTGGAGGGACAGGGACGACACTGAAGCTTTCTTT
CASSWRDRDDTEAFF
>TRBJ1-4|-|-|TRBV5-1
TGCGCCAGCAGCTTGGTATCGGGGTATAATGAAAAACTGTTTTTT
CASSLVSGYNEKLFF
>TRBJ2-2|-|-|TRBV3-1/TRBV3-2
TGTGCCAGCAGCCAAGGGAGGGACACCGGGGAGCTGTTTTTT
CASSQGRDTGELFF
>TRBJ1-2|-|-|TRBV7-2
TGTGCCAGCAGCCTCCACGGGGGATTGAACTATGGCTACACCTTC
CASSLHGGLNYGYTF
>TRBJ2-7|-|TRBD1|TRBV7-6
TGTGCCAGCAGCTCGACCTCCCGGGACAGGGTTGACGAGCAGTACTTC
CASSSTSRDRVDEQYF
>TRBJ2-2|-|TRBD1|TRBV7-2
TGTGCCAGCAGCTTCCGGGACAGCTACACCGGGGAGCTGTTTTTT
CASSFRDSYTGELFF
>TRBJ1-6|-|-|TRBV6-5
TGTGCCAGCACGCGGGGATATCCGAATTCACCCCTCCACTTT
CASTRGYPNSPLHF
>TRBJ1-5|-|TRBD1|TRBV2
TGTGCCAGCAACGGACAGGGGGACAGTCAGCCCCAGCATTTT
CASNGQGDSQPQHF
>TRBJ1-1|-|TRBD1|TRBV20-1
TGCAGTGCTAGTGGAAGGGGACAGTTGAACACTGAAGCTTTCTTT
CSASGRGQLNTEAFF
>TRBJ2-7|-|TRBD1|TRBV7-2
TGTGCCAGCAGCTCCGAACAGGGGTACGAGCAGTACTTC
CASSSEQGYEQYF
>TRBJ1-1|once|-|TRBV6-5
TGTGCCAGCAGTTATCGTCCGAACACTGAAGCTTTCTTT
CASSYRPNTEAFF
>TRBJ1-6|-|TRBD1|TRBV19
TGTGCCAGTAGTATAGTGGGACAGGGTAATTCACCCCTCCACTTT
CASSIVGQGNSPLHF
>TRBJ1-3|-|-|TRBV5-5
TGTGCCAGCAGCACCGGACTCCTGGCGGGAAACACCATATATTTT
CASSTGLLAGNTIYF
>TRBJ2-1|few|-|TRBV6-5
TGTGCCAGCAATCACCAGGACAGAATAGGCAATGAGCAGTTCTTC
CASNHQDRIGNEQFF
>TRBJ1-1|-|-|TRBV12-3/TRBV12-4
TGTGCCAGCAGTTCAAAGGGGCGGACTGAAGCTTTCTTT
CASSSKGRTEAFF
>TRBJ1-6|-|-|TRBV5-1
TGCGCCAGCAGTGACAAACAACTAGTTTATAATTCACCCCTCCACTTT
CASSDKQLVYNSPLHF
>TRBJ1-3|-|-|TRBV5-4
TGTGCCAGCAGCTTGCGCGGGGTTAGCTCTGGAAACACCATATATTTT
CASSLRGVSSGNTIYF
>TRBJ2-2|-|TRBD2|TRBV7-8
TGTGCCAGCAGCCGAAGCGGGGGTGGTCCCGGGGAGCTGTTTTTT
CASSRSGGGPGELFF
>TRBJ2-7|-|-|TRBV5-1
TGCGCCAGCAGGCCGCACTCCGGGATCGCCTCCTACGAGCAGTACTTC
CASRPHSGIASYEQYF
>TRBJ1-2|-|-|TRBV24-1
TGTGCCACCAGTGATACGACAGACCACTACACCTTC
CATSDTTDHYTF
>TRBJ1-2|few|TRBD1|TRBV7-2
TGTGCCAGCAGCTTAGACAGGGGGCGTATCTATGGCTACACCTTC
CASSLDRGRIYGYTF
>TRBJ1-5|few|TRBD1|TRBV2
TGTGCCAGCTCAGGGGGTAGCGGACAGCCCCAGCATTTT
CASSGGSGQPQHF
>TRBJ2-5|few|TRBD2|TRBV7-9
TGTGCCAGCAGTGATACTAGCGTGGCGACCCAGTACTTC
CASSDTSVATQYF
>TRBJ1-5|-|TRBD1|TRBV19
TGTGCCAGTAATGGACAGGGGTTTAAGCAGCCCCAGCATTTT
CASNGQGFKQPQHF
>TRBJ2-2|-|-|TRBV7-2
TGTGCCAGCAGCTTAGCGCCACTCTCAAACACCGGGGAGCTGTTTTTT
CASSLAPLSNTGELFF
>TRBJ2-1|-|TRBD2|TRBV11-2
TGTGCCAGCAGCTCGGGACTAGCGGGGGGTCAAAATGAGCAGTTCTTC
CASSSGLAGGQNEQFF
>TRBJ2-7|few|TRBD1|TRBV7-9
TGTGCCAGCAGCCAGGGGACAGGGGGAGTCAGCTCCTACGAGCAGTACTTC
CASSQGTGGVSSYEQYF
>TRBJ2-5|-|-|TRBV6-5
TGTGCCAGCAGCCCCCAGACAGGACAAGAGACCCAGTACTTC
CASSPQTGQETQYF
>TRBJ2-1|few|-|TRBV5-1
TGCGCCAGCAGCTTGGCCCGGGGGAACAATGAGCAGTTCTTC
CASSLARGNNEQFF
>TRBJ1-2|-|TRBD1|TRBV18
TGTGCCAGCTCACCACGGGAGACAGGGGGCGACTATGGCTACACCTTC
CASSPRETGGDYGYTF
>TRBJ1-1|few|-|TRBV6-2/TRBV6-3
TGTGCCAGCAGTTACGTATTGAACACTGAAGCTTTCTTT
CASSYVLNTEAFF
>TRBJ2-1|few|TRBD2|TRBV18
TGTGCCAGCTCTCGGGGACTAGCGGGGGCCAATGAGCAGTTCTTC
CASSRGLAGANEQFF
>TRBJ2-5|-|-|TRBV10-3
TGTGCCATCAGTGGGGGGGTAGGGGCGAAAGAGACCCAGTACTTC
CAISGGVGAKETQYF
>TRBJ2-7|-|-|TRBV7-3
TGTGCCAGCAGCCCCCGGGGTACCCCGGGAGAGCAGTACTTC
CASSPRGTPGEQYF